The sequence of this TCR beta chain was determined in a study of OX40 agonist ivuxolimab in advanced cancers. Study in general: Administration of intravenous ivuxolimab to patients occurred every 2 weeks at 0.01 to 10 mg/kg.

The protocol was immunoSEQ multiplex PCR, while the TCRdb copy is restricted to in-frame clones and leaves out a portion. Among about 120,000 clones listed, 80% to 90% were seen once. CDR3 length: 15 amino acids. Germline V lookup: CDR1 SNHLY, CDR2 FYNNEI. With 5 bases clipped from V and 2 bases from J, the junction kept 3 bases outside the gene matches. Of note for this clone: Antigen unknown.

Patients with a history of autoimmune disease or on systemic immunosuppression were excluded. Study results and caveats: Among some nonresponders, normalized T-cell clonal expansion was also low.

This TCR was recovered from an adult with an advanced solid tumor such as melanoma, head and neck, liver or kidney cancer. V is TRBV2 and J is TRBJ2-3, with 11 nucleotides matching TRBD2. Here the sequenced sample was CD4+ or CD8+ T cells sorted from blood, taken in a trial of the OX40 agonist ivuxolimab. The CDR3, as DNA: TGTGCCAGCAGTAGGACTAGCGGGCTCACAGATACGCAGTATTTT. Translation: CASSRTSGLTDTQYF.